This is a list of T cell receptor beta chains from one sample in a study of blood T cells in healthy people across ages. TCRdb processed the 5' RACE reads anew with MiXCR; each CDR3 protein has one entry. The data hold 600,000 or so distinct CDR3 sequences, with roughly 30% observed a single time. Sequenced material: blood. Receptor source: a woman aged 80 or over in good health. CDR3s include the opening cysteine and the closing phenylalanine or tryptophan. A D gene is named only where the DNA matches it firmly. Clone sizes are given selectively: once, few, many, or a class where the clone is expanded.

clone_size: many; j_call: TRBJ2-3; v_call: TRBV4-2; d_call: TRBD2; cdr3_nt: TGTGCCAGCAGCCAAGACTCCGGGACTAGCGGCACAGATACGCAGTATTTT; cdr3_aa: CASSQDSGTSGTDTQYF
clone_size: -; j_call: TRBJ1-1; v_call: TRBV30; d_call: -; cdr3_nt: TGTGCCTGGAGTCAGGGCGGATATATGAACACTGAAGCTTTCTTT; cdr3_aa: CAWSQGGYMNTEAFF
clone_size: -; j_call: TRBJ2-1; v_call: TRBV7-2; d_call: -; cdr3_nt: TGTGCCAGCAGCTTCCTCGTGGGTACGGATGAGCAGTTCTTC; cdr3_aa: CASSFLVGTDEQFF
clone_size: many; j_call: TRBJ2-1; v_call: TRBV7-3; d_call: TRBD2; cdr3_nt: TGTGCCAGCAGTTATTCCGGGACTAGCTACAATGAGCAGTTCTTC; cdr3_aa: CASSYSGTSYNEQFF
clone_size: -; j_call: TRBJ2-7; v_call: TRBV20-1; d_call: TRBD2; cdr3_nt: TGCAGTGCTCCCCGTGGGCCTAGCGGCCTTGCCGAGCAGTACTTC; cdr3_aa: CSAPRGPSGLAEQYF
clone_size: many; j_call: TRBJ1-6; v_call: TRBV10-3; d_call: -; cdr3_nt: TGTGCCACCTCGATGGGGAATTCACCCCTCCACTTT; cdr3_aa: CATSMGNSPLHF
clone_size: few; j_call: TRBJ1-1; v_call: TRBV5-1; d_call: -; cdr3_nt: TGCGCCAGCAGTTATAAGGACACGAACACTGAAGCTTTCTTT; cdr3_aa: CASSYKDTNTEAFF
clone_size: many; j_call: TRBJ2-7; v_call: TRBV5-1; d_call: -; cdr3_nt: TGCGCCAGCAGCTTGGTGTCAGGGGTGTACGAGCAGTACTTC; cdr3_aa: CASSLVSGVYEQYF
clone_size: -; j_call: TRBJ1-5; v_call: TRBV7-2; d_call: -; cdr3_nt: TGTGCCAGCAGCTTAATTTGCCAGGCCAACGATCAGCCCCAGCATTTT; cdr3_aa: CASSLICQANDQPQHF
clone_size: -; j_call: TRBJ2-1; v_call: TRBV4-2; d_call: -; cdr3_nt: TGTGCCAGCAGGAAGGGAGGCGGCAATGAGCAGTTCTTC; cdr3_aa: CASRKGGGNEQFF
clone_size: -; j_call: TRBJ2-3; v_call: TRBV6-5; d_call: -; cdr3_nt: TGTGCCAGCAGTTACCCTCTGGGGCCGAGCACAGATACGCAGTATTTT; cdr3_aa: CASSYPLGPSTDTQYF
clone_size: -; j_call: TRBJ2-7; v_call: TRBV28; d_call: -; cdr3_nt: TGTGCCAGCAGGCCACCCTGGGCAGGTAGGTCCTACGAGCAGTACTTC; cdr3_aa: CASRPPWAGRSYEQYF
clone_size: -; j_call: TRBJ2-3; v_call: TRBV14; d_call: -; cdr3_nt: TGTGCCAGCAGCCAGGGAGACTATACGCAGTATTTT; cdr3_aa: CASSQGDYTQYF
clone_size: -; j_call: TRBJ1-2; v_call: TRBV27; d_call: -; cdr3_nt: TGTGCCAGCAGTTTATCGGGCCAGGGGATGAACTATGGCTACACCTTC; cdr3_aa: CASSLSGQGMNYGYTF
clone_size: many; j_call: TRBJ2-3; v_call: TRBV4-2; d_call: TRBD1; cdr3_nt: TGTGCCAGCAGCCAAATTAGGGACAGTCACACAGATACGCAGTATTTT; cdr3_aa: CASSQIRDSHTDTQYF
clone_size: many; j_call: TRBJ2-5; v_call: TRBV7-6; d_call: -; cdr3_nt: TGTGCCAGCAGCGGACTTCTTAAAGAGACCCAGTACTTC; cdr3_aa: CASSGLLKETQYF
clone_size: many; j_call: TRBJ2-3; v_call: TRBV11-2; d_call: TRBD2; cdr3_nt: TGTGCCAGCAGCTCCGGGGGGGGGGCTCGCGATACGCAGTATTTT; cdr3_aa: CASSSGGGARDTQYF
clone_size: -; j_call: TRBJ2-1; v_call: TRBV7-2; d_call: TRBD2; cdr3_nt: TGTGCCAGCAGCTTAGTGTCTGTCGGGGGGAATGAGCAGTTCTTC; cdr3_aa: CASSLVSVGGNEQFF
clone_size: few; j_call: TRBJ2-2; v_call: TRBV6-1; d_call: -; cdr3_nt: TGTGCCATCGGGGGACGTCCTAGCACCGGGGAGCTGTTTTTT; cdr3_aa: CAIGGRPSTGELFF
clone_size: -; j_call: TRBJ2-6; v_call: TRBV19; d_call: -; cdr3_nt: TGTGCCAGTAGTATCCTCGACTCTGGGGCCAACGTCCTGACTTTC; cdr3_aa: CASSILDSGANVLTF
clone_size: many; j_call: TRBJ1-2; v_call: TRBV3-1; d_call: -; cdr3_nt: TGTGCCAGCAGCCAAGATCCCTCGAGGGGCGGCTACACCTTC; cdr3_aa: CASSQDPSRGGYTF
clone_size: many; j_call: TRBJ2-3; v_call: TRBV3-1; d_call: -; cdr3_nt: TGTGCCAGCAGCCAAAATAGGGGGTCTGGCGATACGCAGTATTTT; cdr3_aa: CASSQNRGSGDTQYF
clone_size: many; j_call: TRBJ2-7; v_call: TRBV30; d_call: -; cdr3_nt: TGTGCCTGGAGTACTCGTCTAGGGCTCGACGAGCAGTACTTC; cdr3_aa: CAWSTRLGLDEQYF
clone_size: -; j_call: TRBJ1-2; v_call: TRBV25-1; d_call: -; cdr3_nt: TGTGCCAGCAGTGAAACCTCATGGGGGTATGGCTACACCTTC; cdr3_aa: CASSETSWGYGYTF
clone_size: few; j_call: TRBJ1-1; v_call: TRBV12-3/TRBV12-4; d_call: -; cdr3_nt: TGTGCCAGCAGTTTAGGTTGGAGTGGCACTGAAGCTTTCTTT; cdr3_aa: CASSLGWSGTEAFF
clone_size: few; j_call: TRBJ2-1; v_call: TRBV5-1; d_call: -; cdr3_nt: TGCGCCAGCAGCCCCGGTCGTAATGAGCAGTTCTTC; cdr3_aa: CASSPGRNEQFF
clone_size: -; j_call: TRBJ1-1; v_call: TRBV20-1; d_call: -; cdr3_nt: TGCAGTGGCACATTATTAATCATGAACACTGAAGCTTTCTTT; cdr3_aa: CSGTLLIMNTEAFF
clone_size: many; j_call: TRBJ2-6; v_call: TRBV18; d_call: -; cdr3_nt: TGTGCCAGCTCACCACGGGGGAACTCTGGGGCCAACGTCCTGACTTTC; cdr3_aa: CASSPRGNSGANVLTF
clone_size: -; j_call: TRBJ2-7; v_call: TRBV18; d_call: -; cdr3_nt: TGTGCCAGCTCACCACCCCAGACCTACGAGCAGTACTTC; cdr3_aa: CASSPPQTYEQYF
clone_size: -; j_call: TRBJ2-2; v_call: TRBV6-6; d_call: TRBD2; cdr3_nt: TGTGCCAGCAGCCCCGGGGGGGAGCTGGTGCTGTTTTTT; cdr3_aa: CASSPGGELVLFF
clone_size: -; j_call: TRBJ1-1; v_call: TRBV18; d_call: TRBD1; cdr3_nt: TGTGCCAGCTCACCGACAGGGGGCGAGGCTGAAGCTTTCTTT; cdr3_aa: CASSPTGGEAEAFF
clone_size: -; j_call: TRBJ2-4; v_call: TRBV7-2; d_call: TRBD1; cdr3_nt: TGTGCCAGCAACTTCGGACAGGAAAAAAACATTCAGTACTTC; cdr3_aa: CASNFGQEKNIQYF